This T cell receptor (beta chain) was sequenced for a study of OX40 agonist ivuxolimab in advanced cancers. Study-wide context: Partial responses occurred in Three dose-escalation patients, one with hepatocellular carcinoma and two with cutaneous melanoma. General study points: Among the lowest peripheral clonal expansion occurred in 0.1-3.0 mg/kg partial responders. Low normalized T-cell clonal expansion was also seen in some nonresponders.

Germline V lookup: CDR1 SGHAT, CDR2 FQNNGV. This CDR3 region has 16 residues. V shed 2 bases and J shed 3 bases, with 16 bases lying between them. This clone was seen a handful of times. Its matching antigen is unknown. The protocol was immunoSEQ multiplex PCR, while the TCRdb copy is restricted to in-frame clones and leaves out a portion. This sample yields under 25,000 clones, of which about 79% are seen a single time; around 30% belongs to the top ten. This receptor was obtained from an adult with an advanced solid tumor such as melanoma, head and neck, liver or kidney cancer. The chain joins TRBV11-2 to TRBJ1-2; D may be TRBD1 (6 bases). This specimen was CD4+ or CD8+ T cells sorted from blood, taken in a trial of the OX40 agonist ivuxolimab. The CDR3 reads CASSLLGTRADYGYTF. For the CDR3, the DNA is TGTGCCAGCAGCTTACTCGGGACAAGAGCCGACTATGGCTACACCTTC.